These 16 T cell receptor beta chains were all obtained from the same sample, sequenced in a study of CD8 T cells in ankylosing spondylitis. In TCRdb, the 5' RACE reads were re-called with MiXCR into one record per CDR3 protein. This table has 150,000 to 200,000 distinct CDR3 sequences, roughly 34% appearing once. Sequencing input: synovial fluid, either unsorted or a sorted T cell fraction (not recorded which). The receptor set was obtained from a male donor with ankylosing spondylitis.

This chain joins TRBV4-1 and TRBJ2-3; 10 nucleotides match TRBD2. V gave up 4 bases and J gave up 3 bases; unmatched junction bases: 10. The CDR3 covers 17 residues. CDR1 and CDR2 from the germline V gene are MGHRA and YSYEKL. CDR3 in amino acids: CASSLGGLAGETDTQYF. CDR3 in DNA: TGCGCCAGCAGCCTAGGGGGCCTAGCGGGGGAGACAGATACGCAGTATTTT.

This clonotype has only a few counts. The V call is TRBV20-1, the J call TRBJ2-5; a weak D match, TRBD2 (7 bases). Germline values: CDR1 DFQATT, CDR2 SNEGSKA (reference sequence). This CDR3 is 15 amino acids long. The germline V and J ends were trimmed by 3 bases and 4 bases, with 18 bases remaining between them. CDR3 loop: CSASLYGGPGETQYF. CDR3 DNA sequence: TGCAGTGCTAGTTTGTACGGGGGGCCGGGAGAGACCCAGTACTTC.

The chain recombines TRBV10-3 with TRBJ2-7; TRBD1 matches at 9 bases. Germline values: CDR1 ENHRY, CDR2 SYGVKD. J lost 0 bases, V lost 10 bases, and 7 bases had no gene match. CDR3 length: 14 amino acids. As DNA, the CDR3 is TGTGCCACCGCCCCGGACAGGGGCTCCTACGAGCAGTACTTC. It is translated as CATAPDRGSYEQYF.

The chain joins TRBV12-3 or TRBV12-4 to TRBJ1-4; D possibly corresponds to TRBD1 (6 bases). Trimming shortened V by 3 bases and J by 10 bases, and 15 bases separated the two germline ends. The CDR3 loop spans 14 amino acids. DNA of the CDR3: TGTGCCAGCAGTTTTGGGCCAGGGGAGGGAAAACTGTTTTTT. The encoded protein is CASSFGPGEGKLFF.

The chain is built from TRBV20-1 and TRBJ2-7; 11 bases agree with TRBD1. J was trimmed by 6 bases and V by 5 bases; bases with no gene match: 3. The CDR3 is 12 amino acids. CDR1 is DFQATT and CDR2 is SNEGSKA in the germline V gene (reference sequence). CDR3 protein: CSAPGTGGEQYF. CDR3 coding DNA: TGCAGTGCTCCCGGGACAGGGGGCGAGCAGTACTTC.

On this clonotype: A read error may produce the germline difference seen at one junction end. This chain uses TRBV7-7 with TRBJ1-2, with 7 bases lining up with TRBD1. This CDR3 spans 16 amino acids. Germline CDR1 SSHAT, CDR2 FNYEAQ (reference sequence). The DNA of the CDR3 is TGTGCTAGCAGCTGGAGGGACAGTACGGATCTCTATGGCTACACCTTC. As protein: CASSWRDSTDLYGYTF.

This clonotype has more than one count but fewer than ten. Here the CDR3 DNA reads TGTGCCAGCCGGTGGGGTGGCGATGAAAAACTGTTTTTT. Translating gives CASRWGGDEKLFF. This sequence joins TRBV2 and TRBJ1-4; D gene uncertain. In germline, CDR1 is SNHLY, CDR2 FYNNEI. V lost 8 bases and J 6 bases, leaving 13 bases between the germline ends. The CDR3 is made up of 13 amino acids.

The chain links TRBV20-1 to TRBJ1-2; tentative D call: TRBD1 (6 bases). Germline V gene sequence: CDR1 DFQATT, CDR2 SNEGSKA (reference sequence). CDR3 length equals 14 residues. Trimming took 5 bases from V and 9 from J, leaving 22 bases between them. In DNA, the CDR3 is TGCAGTGCTCAGAGGTTAACAGGGTGGAGAAGCTACACCTTC. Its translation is CSAQRLTGWRSYTF.

This chain's CDR3 is CASSTDILAKNIQYF. The CDR3 DNA follows: TGTGCCAGCAGCACTGACATATTAGCCAAAAACATTCAGTACTTC. The chain has TRBV5-4 and TRBJ2-4; D gene unclear. The ends were cut back, 4 bases at V and 0 bases at J, with 11 bases in the middle. Per germline, CDR1 SGHNT and CDR2 YYREEE (reference sequence). This CDR3 is 15 amino acids long. The entire variable domain, with the rest obtained from reference TRBV5-4 and TRBJ2-4, is as follows: ETGVTQSPTHLIKTRGQQVTLRCSSQSGHNTVSWYQQALGQGPQFIFQYYREEENGRGNFPPRFSGLQFPNYSSELNVNALELDDSALYLCASSTDILAKNIQYFGAGTRLSVL.

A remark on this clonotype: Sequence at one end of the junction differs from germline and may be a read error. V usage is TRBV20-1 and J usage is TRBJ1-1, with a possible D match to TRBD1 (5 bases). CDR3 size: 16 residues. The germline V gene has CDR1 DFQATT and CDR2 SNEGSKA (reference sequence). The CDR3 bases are TGCAGTGCCGAAGGGATCAGGTCTTTGGAGGACACTGGAGCTTTCTTT. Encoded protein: CSAEGIRSLEDTGAFF.

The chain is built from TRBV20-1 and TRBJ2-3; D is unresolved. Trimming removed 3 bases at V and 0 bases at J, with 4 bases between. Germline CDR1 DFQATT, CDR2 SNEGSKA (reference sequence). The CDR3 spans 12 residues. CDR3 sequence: CSARTSTDTQYF. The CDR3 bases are TGCAGTGCTAGGACTAGCACAGATACGCAGTATTTT.

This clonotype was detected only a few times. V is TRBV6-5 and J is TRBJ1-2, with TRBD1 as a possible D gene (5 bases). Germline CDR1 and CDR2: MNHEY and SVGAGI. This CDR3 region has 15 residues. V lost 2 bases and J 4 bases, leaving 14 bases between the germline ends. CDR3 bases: TGTGCCAGCAGTTACGCAGGACTCGGGGGCTATGGCTACACCTTC. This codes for CASSYAGLGGYGYTF.

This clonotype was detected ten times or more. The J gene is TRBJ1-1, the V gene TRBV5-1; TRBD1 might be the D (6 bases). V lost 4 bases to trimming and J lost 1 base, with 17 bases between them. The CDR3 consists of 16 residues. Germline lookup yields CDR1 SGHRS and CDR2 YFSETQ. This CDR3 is CASSRGHRDGNTEAFF. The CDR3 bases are TGCGCCAGCAGCCGGGGGCACCGGGACGGGAACACTGAAGCTTTCTTT.

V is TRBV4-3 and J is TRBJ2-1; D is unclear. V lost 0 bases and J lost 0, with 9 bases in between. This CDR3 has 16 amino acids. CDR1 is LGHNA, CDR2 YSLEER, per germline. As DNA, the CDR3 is TGCGCCAGCAGCCAAGAAACTGAACGCTCCTACAATGAGCAGTTCTTC. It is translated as CASSQETERSYNEQFF.

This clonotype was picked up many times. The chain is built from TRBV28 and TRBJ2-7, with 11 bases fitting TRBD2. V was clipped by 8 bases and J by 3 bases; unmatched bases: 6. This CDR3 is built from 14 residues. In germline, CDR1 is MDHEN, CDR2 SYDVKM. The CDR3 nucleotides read TGTGCCAGCTCCCTTAGCGGGAGGGACTACGAGCAGTACTTC. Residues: CASSLSGRDYEQYF.

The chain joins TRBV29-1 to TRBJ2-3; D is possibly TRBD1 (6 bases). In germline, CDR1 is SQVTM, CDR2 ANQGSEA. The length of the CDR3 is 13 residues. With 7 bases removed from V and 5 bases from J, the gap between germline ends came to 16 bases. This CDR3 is CSAGRGFGDTQYF. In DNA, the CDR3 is TGCAGCGCCGGCAGGGGTTTCGGAGATACGCAGTATTTT.